This T cell receptor (beta chain) was sequenced in a study of blood T cells in healthy people across ages. Findings and limits, study-wide: Roughly linear declines in TCR beta diversity per million T cells occurred with age.

A J-beta primer mix and a sample-barcoded 5' primer were used in a second PCR of roughly 6 to 11 cycles. Using its own MiXCR run on the 5' RACE reads, TCRdb lists one record per CDR3 protein. The top ten clones hold over 30% of a sample with around 690,000 distinct CDR3 sequences, around three fifths of them seen once. For this clonotype: The antigen is not known.

V lost 6 bases to trimming and J lost 5 bases, with 6 bases between them. This CDR3 spans 11 amino acids. Germline CDR1 and CDR2: SGHAT and FQNNGV. The sequence came from a man aged 60 to 75 in good health. The sample consisted of blood. The chain employs TRBV11-2 and TRBJ2-3; D remains unclear. CDR3 residues: CASRSEDTQYF. CDR3 sequence (DNA): TGTGCCAGCAGATCGGAAGATACGCAGTATTTT.